This T cell receptor beta chain came from a study of T cell repertoires in cytomegalovirus infection (dated by TCRdb to about 2019). Context from the whole study: Peptide stimulations targeted recently identified HLA-C-restricted CMV epitopes, whose presentation resists viral immunomodulation, together with well-studied HLA-B-restricted epitopes. Because public TCR beta signatures pointed to carriage of CMV infection together with the matching HLA type, the HLA type of each donor mattered for the analysis. General study outcomes and caveats: In both this cohort and an independent roughly 360-donor cohort, the cumulative frequency of public TCR beta family members distinguished carriers of CMV infection plus the relevant HLA type. In the ex vivo response, HLA-C-restricted CMV-specific TCR beta clonotypes were dominant, and in two of eight donors the single most frequent clonotype came from this HLA-C-restricted group.

Data came from an Illumina HiSeq 1500. Through fastp at Q25 and MiXCR, TCRdb rebuilt clones from the public reads, retaining in-frame beta chains. CDR3 protein duplicates are merged, each entry listing the most common genes and DNA. Here the sample has around 360,000 distinct CDR3 sequences; roughly 34% occur a single time. Of the sample, less than 15% falls within the top ten clones. Note on this clonotype: Its antigen remains unidentified. No quality values exist for individual bases; no much larger clone is one base distant.

Trimmed from V: 8 bases; trimmed from J: 8 bases; junction bases lacking a gene match: 10. The germline V gene provides CDR1 SGHVS and CDR2 FQNEAQ. The CDR3, cysteine through phenylalanine, is 15 amino acids long. Kept here is only the CDR3 DNA, which spans 45 bases and is read in frame from base 1. The label giving this sample's treatment or condition can be read as: in vitro stimulation with specific CMV peptide epitopes to enrich CMV-specific T cells. Rearrangement joined TRBV7-8 to TRBJ1-6; a stretch of 9 junction bases matches TRBD1. The material was cultured PBMCs, obtained from culture after CMV antigen stimulation. This clonotype was obtained from a human donor in good health (CMV status not recorded). Some clones in this sample may be carry-over from other donors' samples. DNA sequence: TGTGCCAGCGGGGGGGACAGGGCGTGGGATTCACCCCTCCACTTT. Translated, this is CASGGDRAWDSPLHF.